These 24 T cell receptor beta chains came from one sample sequenced in a study of blood T cells in healthy people across ages. A second PCR, run for about 7 to 11 cycles, used a sample-barcoded 5' primer plus a J-beta primer mix. Using its own MiXCR run on the 5' RACE reads, TCRdb lists one record per CDR3 protein. Here the sample spans 800,000 to 950,000 distinct CDR3 sequences, around 36% being singletons. Sequencing was performed on blood. These receptors originate from a man between 18 and 29 years old in good health.

This clonotype was observed a handful of times. The J gene is TRBJ2-3, the V gene TRBV29-1; 7 bases align to TRBD2. The CDR3 is 14 residues long. Unmatched junction bases numbered 7, after V lost 5 bases and J lost 2 bases. Germline V gene sequence: CDR1 SQVTM, CDR2 ANQGSEA. In nucleotides, the CDR3 is TGCAGCGTTATGGGGGGGGAGGTCACAGATACGCAGTATTTT. It translates to CSVMGGEVTDTQYF.

This clonotype came up a few times. The chain employs TRBV28 and TRBJ1-4; D perhaps matches TRBD1 (6 bases). The V gene lost 5 bases and the J gene lost 0 bases, with 13 bases spanning the gap. Germline lookup yields CDR1 MDHEN and CDR2 SYDVKM. There are 16 residues in the CDR3. The CDR3 region is CASSGQIPATNEKLFF. CDR3 bases: TGTGCCAGCAGTGGACAGATTCCTGCAACTAATGAAAAACTGTTTTTT.

This clonotype has only a few counts. The chain is built from TRBV6-2 or TRBV6-3 and TRBJ2-1, with D possibly matching TRBD1 (6 bases). Germline V CDR1 and CDR2: MNHEY, SVGEGT. V gave up 8 bases and J gave up 5 bases, with 13 bases separating them. CDR3 size: 13 residues. The CDR3 bases are TGTGCCAGCCACAGGGCCTCAAACAATGAGCAGTTCTTC. The encoded protein is CASHRASNNEQFF.

This clonotype was seen ten or more times. This chain connects TRBV4-3 to TRBJ2-3, with 7 bases identical to TRBD2. The germline gives CDR1 LGHNA, CDR2 YSLEER. V lost 4 bases and J lost 5; bases outside the gene matches: 9. This CDR3 comprises 15 residues. The CDR3 DNA sequence: TGCGCCAGCAGCCCATCCGGGACTATATTAGATACGCAGTATTTT. It is translated as CASSPSGTILDTQYF.

Points on this clonotype: A much larger clone lies a single base off, so this may be a read error. The CDR3 spells CASSLVQNSLLHF. The CDR3 bases are TGCGCCAGCAGCTTGGTACAGAATTCACTCCTCCACTTT. V usage is TRBV5-1 and J usage is TRBJ1-6; D not resolved. This CDR3 has 13 residues. Germline values: CDR1 SGHRS, CDR2 YFSETQ.

This rearrangement joins TRBV4-3 to TRBJ2-1, with 12 bases aligning to TRBD2. Looked up from germline, CDR1 is LGHNA and CDR2 is YSLEER. CDR3 length: 15 residues. Trimming at V came to 5 bases and at J to 7 bases, leaving 6 bases not matched to a gene. This CDR3 is CASSSSGGVVNEQFF. The CDR3 DNA reads as TGCGCCAGCAGCTCTAGCGGGGGGGTAGTGAATGAGCAGTTCTTC.

The chain carries TRBV4-2 and TRBJ2-7; D gene unclear. The J call is doubtful: the DNA matches TRBJ2-5 better. CDR3 length: 17 residues. Germline lookup yields CDR1 LGHNA and CDR2 YNFKEQ. This CDR3 reads CASSQEGFLDGEETQYF. In DNA form, the CDR3 reads TGTGCCAGCAGCCAAGAAGGTTTTCTGGACGGAGAAGAGACCCAGTACTTC.

This clonotype was counted at least ten times. The chain recombines TRBV4-3 with TRBJ2-3, with TRBD2 as a possible D gene (6 bases). The CDR3 loop spans 15 amino acids. CDR1 LGHNA and CDR2 YSLEER come from the germline V gene. V gave up 1 base and J gave up 2 bases, with 10 bases separating them. The CDR3 sequence: CASSQGGLATDTQYF. CDR3 DNA sequence: TGCGCCAGCAGCCAAGGGGGACTGGCCACAGATACGCAGTATTTT.

This clonotype was counted a single time. This chain joins TRBV20-1 and TRBJ1-4; D not certain. Trimming removed 6 bases from V and 8 bases from J, with 13 bases in between. CDR1 and CDR2 (germline): DFQATT, SNEGSKA (reference sequence). There are 12 residues in the CDR3. The DNA of the CDR3 is TGCAGTGCCGCCGGATCGTGGGAAAAACTGTTTTTT. This gives the protein CSAAGSWEKLFF.

The rearrangement joins TRBV20-1 to TRBJ1-6; no definite D call. Trimming pared 4 bases from V and 8 bases from J, leaving 12 bases between. CDR3 size: 13 residues. The V gene's germline CDR1 is DFQATT and CDR2 SNEGSKA (reference sequence). The CDR3 region is CSAMTLMHSPLHF. In DNA form, the CDR3 reads TGCAGTGCTATGACCCTTATGCATTCACCCCTCCACTTT.

This chain links TRBV7-6 with TRBJ2-5; 9 nucleotides align to TRBD2. Germline V gene sequence: CDR1 SGHVS, CDR2 FNYEAQ. The CDR3 covers 16 residues. V was clipped by 2 bases and J by 3 bases; unmatched bases: 7. As DNA, the CDR3 is TGTGCCAGCAGCTTAAACGGCGGGGGGGTAAAAGAGACCCAGTACTTC. Encoded protein: CASSLNGGGVKETQYF.

Of note for this clonotype: The germline gene is not matched at one end of the junction; a read error may be the cause. The CDR3 region has the DNA TGTGCCAGCAGCTTAGAAGGCGGGACAGGGGGAGCTGGCCACACCTTC. Translated, it gives CASSLEGGTGGAGHTF. The J gene is TRBJ1-2, the V gene TRBV7-2; 11 nucleotides match TRBD1. The germline gives CDR1 SGHTA, CDR2 FQGNSA. The CDR3 contains 16 residues.

This chain uses TRBV12-3 or TRBV12-4 with TRBJ1-6, with 7 bases that match TRBD1. The length of the CDR3 is 16 residues. V shed 6 bases, J shed 0 bases, and the junction held 5 bases outside the gene matches. Here the CDR3 reads CASRAGGSSYNSPLHF. The DNA for the CDR3 is TGTGCCAGCAGAGCAGGGGGGAGCTCCTATAATTCACCCCTCCACTTT.

CDR3 region: CSAPTAAETQYF. The CDR3 bases are TGCAGTGCCCCCACGGCGGCGGAGACCCAGTACTTC. The chain combines TRBV20-1 with TRBJ2-5; D is undetermined. CDR3 length: 12 residues. The ends were cut back, 6 bases at V and 5 bases at J, with 13 bases in the middle. Germline lookup yields CDR1 DFQATT and CDR2 SNEGSKA (reference sequence).

Remarks on this clonotype: One base away lies a much larger clone, so this may be a sequencing read error. The chain is built from TRBV12-3 or TRBV12-4 and TRBJ2-3, with 8 bases aligning to TRBD2. The CDR3 consists of 14 residues. CDR3 in amino acids: CASSTGLEGDAQYF. CDR3 coding DNA: TGTGCCAGCAGTACGGGACTAGAGGGAGATGCGCAGTATTTT.

The J gene is TRBJ2-7, the V gene TRBV29-1; possibly TRBD1 for D (5 bases). The CDR3 contains 12 residues. Germline CDR1 reads SQVTM; CDR2 reads ANQGSEA. V was clipped by 5 bases and J by 3 bases, with 11 bases between them. CDR3 amino acids: CSVTGQNYEQYF. Here the CDR3 DNA reads TGCAGCGTTACCGGACAAAACTACGAGCAGTACTTC.

This rearrangement joins TRBV5-1 to TRBJ2-3; D is unclear. The CDR3 extends over 13 amino acids. From germline, CDR1 is SGHRS and CDR2 YFSETQ. Trimming took 3 bases from V and 5 from J, leaving 10 bases between them. CDR3 DNA: TGCGCCAGCAGCTGCTCAATCCTAGATACGCAGTATTTT. Amino acids: CASSCSILDTQYF.

This clonotype was recorded at least ten times. The V call is TRBV4-2, the J call TRBJ1-2, with a tentative D call TRBD1 (5 bases). The germline V gene encodes CDR1 LGHNA and CDR2 YNFKEQ. The CDR3 loop spans 14 amino acids. The V end lost 0 bases, the J end lost 3 bases, and 8 bases lay between the germline ends. The CDR3 reads CASSQDRGDYGYTF. CDR3 bases: TGTGCCAGCAGCCAAGATCGGGGCGACTATGGCTACACCTTC.

J is TRBJ1-2 and V is TRBV7-2; weak D call: TRBD1 (5 bases). CDR1 and CDR2 (germline): SGHTA, FQGNSA. The CDR3 has 15 residues. Between the trimmed V and J ends, which lost 8 bases and 4 bases, there was a span of 20 bases. The CDR3 reads CASGRGGSYSYGYTF. CDR3 nucleotide sequence: TGTGCCAGCGGCCGGGGGGGGAGTTATAGCTATGGCTACACCTTC.

V gene TRBV5-1 combines with J gene TRBJ1-1, with a weak D call TRBD1 (6 bases). The V end was cut by 5 bases, the J end by 5 bases, with 22 bases between. This CDR3 comprises 16 residues. The germline V gene encodes CDR1 SGHRS and CDR2 YFSETQ. The CDR3 loop is CASSSAGTPMSTEAFF. The DNA of the CDR3 is TGCGCCAGCAGTTCTGCCGGGACACCCATGTCAACTGAAGCTTTCTTT.

This chain links TRBV27 with TRBJ2-5, with TRBD2 matching over 11 bases. This CDR3 comprises 15 residues. V gave up 6 bases and J gave up 4 bases; unmatched junction bases: 7. Germline lookup yields CDR1 MNHEY and CDR2 SMNVEV (reference sequence). The CDR3 is CASSILAGGAETQYF. The CDR3 coding sequence is TGTGCCAGCAGCATCCTAGCGGGAGGTGCAGAGACCCAGTACTTC.

This chain uses TRBV9 with TRBJ1-6; possibly TRBD1 for D (6 bases). Germline V gene lookup returns CDR1 SGDLS and CDR2 YYNGEE. Trimming took off 7 bases at V and 1 base at J, with 18 bases between the two ends. This CDR3 contains 17 residues. CDR3: CASGPGVGLSYNSPLHF. Written as DNA, the CDR3 is TGTGCCAGCGGCCCAGGGGTGGGGCTATCCTATAATTCACCCCTCCACTTT.

This clonotype was observed a handful of times. A much bigger clone sits one base away, suggesting this may be a read error. The genes are TRBV6-6 and TRBJ2-4; D is tentatively TRBD1 or TRBD2 (5 bases each). The germline CDR1 and CDR2 sequences are MNHNY and SVGAGI (reference sequence). The CDR3 contains 15 residues. V gave up 6 bases and J gave up 13 bases, with 25 bases separating them. This CDR3 reads CASRPHRDGYNEQYF. CDR3 in DNA: TGTGCCAGCAGGCCACACCGGGACGGTTACAATGAGCAGTACTTC.

The chain couples TRBV4-3 to TRBJ1-4, with 7 bases that match TRBD1. The germline gives CDR1 LGHNA, CDR2 YSLEER. The trim removed 0 bases at V and 0 bases at J, leaving 7 bases unmatched. CDR3 length equals 18 residues. The CDR3 loop is CASSQDPGTDATNEKLFF. DNA of the CDR3: TGCGCCAGCAGCCAAGATCCGGGGACAGATGCAACTAATGAAAAACTGTTTTTT.